These T cell receptor beta chains were read from a single sample in a study of cytomegalovirus exposure and HLA in healthy donors. Repertoires were generated with immunoSEQ multiplex PCR, while TCRdb's copy carries only in-frame clones and drops some. There are more than 150,000 clones in the sample; around 80% occur only once, and around 1.4% lies in the top ten. The sequencing input was PBMCs. These receptor sequences come from a male donor in good health and CMV-seronegative. CDR3s leave out the opening cysteine and the closing phenylalanine or tryptophan. The order of the fields is V gene, CDR3 protein.

TRBV4-3	ASSQTASGTLLYGQY
TRBV9	ASSVEGIPGGPDTQY
TRBV10-1	ASSECAGTGASGANVLT
TRBV4-2	ASSQGGLAGYT
TRBV4-3	ASSQETGRNQPQH
TRBV29-1	SVVGVYEQY
TRBV6-6	ASSYSRGSGAGELF
TRBV29-1	SVAPRGQLNYGYT
TRBV19	ASSITGQRTGELF
TRBV7-2	ASSLGREHGYT
TRBV28	ASSPGTGFGSNQPQH
TRBV9	ASSARSAGSTDTQY
TRBV7-2	ASSRDRIETQY
TRBV18	ASSPREGALNTEAF
TRBV9	ASSVAYSRNTEAF
TRBV9	ASSVESGREQY
TRBV18	ASSLQENTGELF
TRBV7-3	ASSLGLNTGELF
TRBV19	ASHSTGFQPQH
TRBV5-1	ASSLGQGVRETQY
TRBV9	ASSVVASGDSEQF
TRBV28	ASSQGGGTYEQY
TRBV7-2	ASSLNYGYT
TRBV5-1	ASSLQDGYEQY
TRBV11-2	ASSRGTGGGTEAF
TRBV27	ASSTDRNPYTQY
TRBV9	ASYWRDGVIYGYT
TRBV2	ASSAMDRGSQPQH
TRBV4-2	ASSRPETGDEKLF
TRBV12-5	ASGLAPGLAGGETQY
TRBV5-8	ASSLAVQGGEQY